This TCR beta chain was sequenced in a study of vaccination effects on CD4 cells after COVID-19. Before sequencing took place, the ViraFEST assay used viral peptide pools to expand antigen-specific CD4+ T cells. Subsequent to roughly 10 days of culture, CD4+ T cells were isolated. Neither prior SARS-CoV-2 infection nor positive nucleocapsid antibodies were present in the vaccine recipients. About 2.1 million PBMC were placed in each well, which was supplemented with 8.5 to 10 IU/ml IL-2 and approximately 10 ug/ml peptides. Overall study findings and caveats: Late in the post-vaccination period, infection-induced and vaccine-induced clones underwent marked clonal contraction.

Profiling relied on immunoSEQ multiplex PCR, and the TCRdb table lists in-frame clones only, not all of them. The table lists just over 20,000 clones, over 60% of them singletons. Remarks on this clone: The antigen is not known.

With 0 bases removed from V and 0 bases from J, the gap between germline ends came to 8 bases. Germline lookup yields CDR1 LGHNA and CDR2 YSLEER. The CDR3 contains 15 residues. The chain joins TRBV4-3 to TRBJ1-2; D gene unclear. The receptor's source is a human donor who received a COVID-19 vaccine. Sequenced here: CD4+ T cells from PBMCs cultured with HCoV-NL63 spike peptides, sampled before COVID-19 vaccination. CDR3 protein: CASSQDIAANYGYTF. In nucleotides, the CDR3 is TGCGCCAGCAGCCAAGATATTGCAGCTAACTATGGCTACACCTTC.